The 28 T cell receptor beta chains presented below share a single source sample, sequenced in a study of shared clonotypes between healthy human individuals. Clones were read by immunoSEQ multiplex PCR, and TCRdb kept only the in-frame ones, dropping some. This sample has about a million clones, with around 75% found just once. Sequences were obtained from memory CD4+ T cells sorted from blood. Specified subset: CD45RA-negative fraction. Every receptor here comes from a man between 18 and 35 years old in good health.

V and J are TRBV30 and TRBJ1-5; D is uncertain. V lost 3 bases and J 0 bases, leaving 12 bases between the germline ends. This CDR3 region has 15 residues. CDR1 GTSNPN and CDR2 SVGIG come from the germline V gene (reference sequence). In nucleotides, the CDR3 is TGTGCCTGGAGAACGGACGGTTATAGCAATCAGCCCCAGCATTTT. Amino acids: CAWRTDGYSNQPQHF.

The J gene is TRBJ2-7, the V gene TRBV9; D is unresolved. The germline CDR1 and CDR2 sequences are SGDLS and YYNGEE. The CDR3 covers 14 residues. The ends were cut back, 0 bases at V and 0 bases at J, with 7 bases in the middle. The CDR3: CASSVGQNSYEQYF. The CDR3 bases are TGTGCCAGCAGCGTAGGGCAAAACTCCTACGAGCAGTACTTC. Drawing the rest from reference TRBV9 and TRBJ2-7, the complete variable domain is DSGVTQTPKHLITATGQRVTLRCSPRSGDLSVYWYQQSLDQGLQFLIQYYNGEERAKGNILERFSAQQFPDLHSELNLSSLELGDSALYFCASSVGQNSYEQYFGPGTRLTVT.

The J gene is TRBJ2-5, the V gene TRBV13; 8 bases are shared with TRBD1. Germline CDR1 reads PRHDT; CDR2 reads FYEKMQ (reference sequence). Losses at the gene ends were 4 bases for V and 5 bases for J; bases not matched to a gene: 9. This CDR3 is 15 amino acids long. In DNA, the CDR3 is TGTGCCAGCAGCTCCGGACAGGGAAGGGGGGAGACCCAGTACTTC. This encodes CASSSGQGRGETQYF.

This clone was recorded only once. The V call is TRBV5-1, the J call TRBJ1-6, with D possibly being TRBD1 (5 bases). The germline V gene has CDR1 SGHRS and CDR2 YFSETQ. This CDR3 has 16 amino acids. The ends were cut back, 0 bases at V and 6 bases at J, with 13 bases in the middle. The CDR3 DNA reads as TGCGCCAGCAGCTTGGAGGGGAGGAGAGGTAATTCACCCCTCCACTTT. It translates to CASSLEGRRGNSPLHF.

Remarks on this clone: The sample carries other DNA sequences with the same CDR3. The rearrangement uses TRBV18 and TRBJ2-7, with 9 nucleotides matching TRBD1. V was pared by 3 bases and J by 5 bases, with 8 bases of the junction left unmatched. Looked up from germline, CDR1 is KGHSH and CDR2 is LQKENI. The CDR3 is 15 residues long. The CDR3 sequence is CASSPPGQGNHEQYF. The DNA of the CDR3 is TGTGCCAGCTCACCTCCGGGACAGGGTAACCACGAGCAGTACTTC.

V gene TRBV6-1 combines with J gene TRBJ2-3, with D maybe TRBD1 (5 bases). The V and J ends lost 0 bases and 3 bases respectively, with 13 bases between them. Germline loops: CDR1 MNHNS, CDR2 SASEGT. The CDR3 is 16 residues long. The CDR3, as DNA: TGTGCCAGCAGTGAAGCATGGGGCTTCGGGACAGATACGCAGTATTTT. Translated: CASSEAWGFGTDTQYF.

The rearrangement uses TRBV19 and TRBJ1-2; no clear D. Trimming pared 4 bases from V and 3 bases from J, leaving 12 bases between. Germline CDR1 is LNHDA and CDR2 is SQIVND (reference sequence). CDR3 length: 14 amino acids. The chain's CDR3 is CASSTEVRYYGYTF. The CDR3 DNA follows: TGTGCCAGTAGTACAGAAGTAAGGTACTATGGCTACACCTTC.

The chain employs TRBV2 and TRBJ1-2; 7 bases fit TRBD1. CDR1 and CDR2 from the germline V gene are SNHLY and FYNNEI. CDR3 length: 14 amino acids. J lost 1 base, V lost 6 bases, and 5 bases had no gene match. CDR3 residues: CASRKGTDNYGYTF. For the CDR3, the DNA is TGTGCCAGCAGGAAGGGGACAGATAACTATGGCTACACCTTC.

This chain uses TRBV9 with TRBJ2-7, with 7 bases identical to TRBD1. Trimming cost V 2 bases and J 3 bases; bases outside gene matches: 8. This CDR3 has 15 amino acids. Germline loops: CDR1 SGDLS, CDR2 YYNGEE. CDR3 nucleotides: TGTGCCAGCAGCGTCGGGGACAGCCCCCACTACGAGCAGTACTTC. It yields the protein CASSVGDSPHYEQYF.

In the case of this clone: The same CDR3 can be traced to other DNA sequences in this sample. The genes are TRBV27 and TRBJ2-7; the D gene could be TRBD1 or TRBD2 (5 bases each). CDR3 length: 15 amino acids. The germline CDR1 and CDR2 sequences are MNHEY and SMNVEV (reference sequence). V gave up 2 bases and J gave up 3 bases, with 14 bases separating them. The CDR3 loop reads CASSLGGSRGYEQYF. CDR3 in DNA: TGTGCCAGCAGTTTAGGTGGATCGAGGGGCTACGAGCAGTACTTC.

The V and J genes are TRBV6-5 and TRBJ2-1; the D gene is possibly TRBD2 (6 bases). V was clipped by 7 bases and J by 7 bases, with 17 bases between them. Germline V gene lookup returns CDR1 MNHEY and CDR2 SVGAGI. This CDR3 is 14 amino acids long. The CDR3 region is CASTPLRRENEQFF. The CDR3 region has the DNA TGTGCCAGCACCCCTCTGCGCCGGGAGAATGAGCAGTTCTTC.

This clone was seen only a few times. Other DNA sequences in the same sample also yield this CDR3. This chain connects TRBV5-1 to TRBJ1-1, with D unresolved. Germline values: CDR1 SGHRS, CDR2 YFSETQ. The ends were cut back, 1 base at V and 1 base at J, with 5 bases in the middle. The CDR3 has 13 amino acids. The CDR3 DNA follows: TGCGCCAGCAGCTTGACGGGGAACACTGAAGCTTTCTTT. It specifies CASSLTGNTEAFF.

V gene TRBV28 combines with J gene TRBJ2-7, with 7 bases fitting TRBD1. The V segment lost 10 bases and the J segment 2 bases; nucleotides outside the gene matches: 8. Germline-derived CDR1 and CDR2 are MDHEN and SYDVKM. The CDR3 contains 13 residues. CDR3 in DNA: TGTGCCACCAGACAGGGTTCGACCTACGAGCAGTACTTC. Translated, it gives CATRQGSTYEQYF.

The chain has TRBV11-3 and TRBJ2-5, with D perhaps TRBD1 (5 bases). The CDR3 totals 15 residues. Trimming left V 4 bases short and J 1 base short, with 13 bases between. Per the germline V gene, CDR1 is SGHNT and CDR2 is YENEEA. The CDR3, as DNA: TGTGCCAGCAGCTCCGGTGGGGCCCCCCAAGAGACCCAGTACTTC. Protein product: CASSSGGAPQETQYF.

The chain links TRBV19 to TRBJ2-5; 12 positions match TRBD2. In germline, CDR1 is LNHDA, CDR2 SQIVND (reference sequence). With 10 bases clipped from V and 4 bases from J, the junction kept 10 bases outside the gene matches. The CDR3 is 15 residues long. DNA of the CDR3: TGTGCCACCGCCACGCTAGCGGGGGGGCTAGAGACCCAGTACTTC. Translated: CATATLAGGLETQYF.

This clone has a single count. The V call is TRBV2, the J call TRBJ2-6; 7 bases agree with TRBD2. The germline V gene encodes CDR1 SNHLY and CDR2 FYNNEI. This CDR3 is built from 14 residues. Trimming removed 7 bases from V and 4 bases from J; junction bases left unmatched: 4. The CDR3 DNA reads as TGTGCCAGCATGCTAGCGGCCGGGGCCAACGTCCTGACTTTC. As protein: CASMLAAGANVLTF.

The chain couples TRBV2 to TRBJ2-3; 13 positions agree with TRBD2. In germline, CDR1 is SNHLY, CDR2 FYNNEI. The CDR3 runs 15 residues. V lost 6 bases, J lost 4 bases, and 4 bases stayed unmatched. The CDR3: CASRRLAGGPDTQYF. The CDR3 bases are TGTGCCAGCAGACGACTAGCGGGGGGCCCAGATACGCAGTATTTT.

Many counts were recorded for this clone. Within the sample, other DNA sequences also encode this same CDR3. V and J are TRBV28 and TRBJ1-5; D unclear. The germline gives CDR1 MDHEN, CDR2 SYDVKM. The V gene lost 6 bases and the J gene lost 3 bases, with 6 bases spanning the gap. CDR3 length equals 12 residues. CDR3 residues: CASRSTNQPQHF. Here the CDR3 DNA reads TGTGCCAGCAGATCGACCAATCAGCCCCAGCATTTT.

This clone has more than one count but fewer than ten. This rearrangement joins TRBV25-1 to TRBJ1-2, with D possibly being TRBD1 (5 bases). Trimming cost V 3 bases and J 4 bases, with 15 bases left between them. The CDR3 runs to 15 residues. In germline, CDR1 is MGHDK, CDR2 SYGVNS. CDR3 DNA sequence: TGTGCCAGCAGTGAGGGGGTGGGGCAAATCTATGGCTACACCTTC. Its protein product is CASSEGVGQIYGYTF.

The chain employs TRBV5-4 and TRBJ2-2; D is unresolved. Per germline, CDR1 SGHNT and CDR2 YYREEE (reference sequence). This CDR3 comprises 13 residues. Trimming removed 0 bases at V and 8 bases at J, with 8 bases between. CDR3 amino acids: CASSLGQQGELFF. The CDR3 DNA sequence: TGTGCCAGCAGCTTGGGACAACAGGGGGAGCTGTTTTTT. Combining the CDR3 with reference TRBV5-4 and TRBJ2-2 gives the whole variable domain ETGVTQSPTHLIKTRGQQVTLRCSSQSGHNTVSWYQQALGQGPQFIFQYYREEENGRGNFPPRFSGLQFPNYSSELNVNALELDDSALYLCASSLGQQGELFFGEGSRLTVL.

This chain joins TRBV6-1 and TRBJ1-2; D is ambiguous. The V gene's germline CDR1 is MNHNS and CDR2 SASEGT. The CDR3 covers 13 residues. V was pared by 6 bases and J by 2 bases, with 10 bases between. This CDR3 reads CASRVEGNYGYTF. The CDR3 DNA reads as TGTGCCAGCAGGGTGGAAGGGAACTATGGCTACACCTTC.

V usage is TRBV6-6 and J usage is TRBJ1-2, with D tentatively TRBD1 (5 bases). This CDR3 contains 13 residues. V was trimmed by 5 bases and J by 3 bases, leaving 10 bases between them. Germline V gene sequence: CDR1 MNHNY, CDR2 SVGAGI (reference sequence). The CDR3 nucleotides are TGTGCCAGCAGTGGTGGACAATACTATGGCTACACCTTC. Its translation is CASSGGQYYGYTF.

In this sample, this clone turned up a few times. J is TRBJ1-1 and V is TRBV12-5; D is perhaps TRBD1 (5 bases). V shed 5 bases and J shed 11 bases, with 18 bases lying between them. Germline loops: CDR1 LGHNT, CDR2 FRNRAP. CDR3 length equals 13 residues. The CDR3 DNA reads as TGTGCTAGTGGTCTGGGGACGGCCCTCGGGGCTTTCTTT. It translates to CASGLGTALGAFF.

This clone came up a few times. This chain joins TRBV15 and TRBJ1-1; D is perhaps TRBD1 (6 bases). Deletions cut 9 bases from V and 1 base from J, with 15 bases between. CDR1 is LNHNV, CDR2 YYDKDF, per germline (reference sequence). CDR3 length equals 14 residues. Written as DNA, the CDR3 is TGTGCCACTATGCTCAACAGGGAGAACACTGAAGCTTTCTTT. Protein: CATMLNRENTEAFF.

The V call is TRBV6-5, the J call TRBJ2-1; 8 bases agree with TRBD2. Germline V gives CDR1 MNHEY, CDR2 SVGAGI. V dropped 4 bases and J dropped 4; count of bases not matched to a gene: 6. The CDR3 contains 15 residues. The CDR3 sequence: CASSLTSAYYNEQFF. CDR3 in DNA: TGTGCCAGCAGTTTGACTAGCGCCTATTACAATGAGCAGTTCTTC.

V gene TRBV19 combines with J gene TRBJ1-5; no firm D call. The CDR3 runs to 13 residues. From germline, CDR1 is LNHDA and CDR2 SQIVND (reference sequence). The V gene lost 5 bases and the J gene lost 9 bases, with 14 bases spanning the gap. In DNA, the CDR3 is TGTGCCAGTAGTCCGTTGGATATCAGGCCCCAGCATTTT. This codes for CASSPLDIRPQHF.

The CDR3 sequence is CASKGTGTRASSSPLHF. CDR3 DNA sequence: TGTGCCAGCAAGGGGACAGGGACCCGAGCCTCTTCTTCACCCCTCCACTTT. J is TRBJ1-6 and V is TRBV27; TRBD1 matches at 9 bases. The CDR3 contains 17 residues. The ends lost 7 bases at V and 9 bases at J; junction bases unmatched: 16. Germline V gene sequence: CDR1 MNHEY, CDR2 SMNVEV (reference sequence).

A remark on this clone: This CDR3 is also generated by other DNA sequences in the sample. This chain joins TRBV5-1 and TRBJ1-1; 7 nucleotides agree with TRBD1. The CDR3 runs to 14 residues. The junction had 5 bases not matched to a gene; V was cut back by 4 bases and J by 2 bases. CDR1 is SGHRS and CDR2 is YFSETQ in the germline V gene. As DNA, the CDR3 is TGCGCCAGCAGCCCGGGACAGCCTAACACTGAAGCTTTCTTT. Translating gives CASSPGQPNTEAFF.